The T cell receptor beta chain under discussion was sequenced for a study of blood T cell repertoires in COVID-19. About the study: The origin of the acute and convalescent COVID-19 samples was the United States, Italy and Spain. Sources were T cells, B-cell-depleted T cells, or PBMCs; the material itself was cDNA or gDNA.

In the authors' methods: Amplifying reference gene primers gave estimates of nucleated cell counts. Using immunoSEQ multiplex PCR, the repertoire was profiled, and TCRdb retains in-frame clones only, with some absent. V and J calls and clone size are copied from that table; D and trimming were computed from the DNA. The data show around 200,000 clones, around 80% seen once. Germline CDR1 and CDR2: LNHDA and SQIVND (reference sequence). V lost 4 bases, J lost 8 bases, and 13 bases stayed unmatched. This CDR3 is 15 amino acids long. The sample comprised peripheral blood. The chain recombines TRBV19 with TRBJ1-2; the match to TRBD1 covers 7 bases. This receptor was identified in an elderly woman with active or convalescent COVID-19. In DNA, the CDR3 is TGTGCCAGTAGTAGCGGGGCCAGGGGGAAGTTCGGCTACACCTTC. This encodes CASSSGARGKFGYTF. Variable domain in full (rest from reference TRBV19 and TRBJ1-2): DGGITQSPKYLFRKEGQNVTLSCEQNLNHDAMYWYRQDPGQGLRLIYYSQIVNDFQKGDIAEGYSVSREKKESFPLTVTSAQKNPTAFYLCASSSGARGKFGYTFGSGTRLTVV.